The present T cell receptor beta chain was sequenced within a study of memory CD4+ T cells and cytomegalovirus serostatus. This CDR3 has 13 residues. V was cut by 5 bases and J by 9 bases, with 14 bases left in between. Germline lookup yields CDR1 MDHEN and CDR2 SYDVKM. To note about this clone: What it binds is unknown.

Original methodology: After removing out-of-frame reads, under 2.5 million distinct TCRbeta sequences remained. Clones were sequenced by immunoSEQ multiplex PCR, and TCRdb holds only the in-frame ones, with some missing. That table supplies the V and J calls and clone size; D and trimming were determined from the DNA. The sample consists of tens of thousands of clones, around 72% of them appearing once. The study's findings and limits: Suggested: most of the CMV-linked TCR signature lies in CD4+ memory cells. Of 150 to 200 reported CMV TCRbeta sequences, around 63 were found in memory CD4+ repertoires.

The sort gate was single viable CD3+CD4+CD8-CD45RO+ cells for memory CD4+ T cells. Serum IgG to CMV pp150, pp28, p38 and p52 defined serostatus. The sequence derives from an adult in good health and CMV-seronegative. Sequenced input: memory CD4+ T cells from blood. The chain uses TRBV28 and TRBJ1-5; a possible D gene is TRBD1 (6 bases). CDR3 protein: CASSPGEQGPQHF. DNA of the CDR3: TGTGCCAGCAGTCCAGGAGAACAGGGGCCCCAGCATTTT. Full variable domain (rest looked up from reference TRBV28 and TRBJ1-5): DVKVTQSSRYLVKRTGEKVFLECVQDMDHENMFWYRQDPGLGLRLIYFSYDVKMKEKGDIPEGYSVSREKKERFSLILESASTNQTSMYLCASSPGEQGPQHFGDGTRLSIL.